Listed below are T cell receptor beta chains from one sample, sequenced in a study of T cells after yellow fever vaccination. TCRdb re-called the 5' RACE reads with MiXCR, one entry per CDR3 protein. The sample carries 500,000 to 650,000 distinct CDR3 sequences, approximately 13% recorded once. The source material was PBMCs, sampled on the day of the yellow fever booster vaccination. The receptors here all came from a man aged 25-40 years who received the YFV17D yellow fever vaccine. Each CDR3 is given with its conserved first and last residue. Each record gives: clone size, D gene, V gene, J gene, CDR3 DNA, CDR3 protein. The D gene is left open where the match is weak. Clone size is not always given. Where it is, it says once, few, many or a class for expanded clones.

many	.	TRBV5-6	TRBJ2-1	TGTGCCAGCAGCTTGAGCCCAGGGGACAATGAGCAGTTCTTC	CASSLSPGDNEQFF
.	TRBD1	TRBV6-5	TRBJ2-5	TGTGCCAGCAGTTCTCACGACAGGGGTTTTCGGGAGACCCAGTACTTC	CASSSHDRGFRETQYF
.	.	TRBV15	TRBJ1-2	TGTGCCACCAGCAGAGATCTAAATGGCTACACCTTC	CATSRDLNGYTF
.	.	TRBV20-1	TRBJ2-1	TGCAGTGCTCAAGGGTCGGTCGATGAGCAGTTCTTC	CSAQGSVDEQFF
few	.	TRBV7-2	TRBJ2-1	TGTGCCAGCAGCTTAGATGCGGGGAGCAATGAGCAGTTCTTC	CASSLDAGSNEQFF
many	TRBD2	TRBV4-3	TRBJ2-1	TGTGCCAGCAGTCCCCTAGCGGGGGTATACAATGAGCAGTTCTTC	CASSPLAGVYNEQFF
many	.	TRBV7-2	TRBJ2-7	TGTGCCAGCAGCTTAGCTGGGGGAAGTGGGCTCTACGAGCAGTACTTC	CASSLAGGSGLYEQYF
.	TRBD2	TRBV6-5	TRBJ2-7	TGTGCCAGCAGTCGGGAGGGGGAGGAGCAGTACTTC	CASSREGEEQYF
few	TRBD1	TRBV2	TRBJ2-3	TGTGCCAGCAGGGTTCTCGGACAGGCAGATACGCAGTATTTT	CASRVLGQADTQYF
many	.	TRBV12-3/TRBV12-4	TRBJ2-5	TGTGCCAGCAGTTTGGCAGGGGCAGGGGAGACCCAGTACTTC	CASSLAGAGETQYF
few	.	TRBV27	TRBJ2-7	TGTGCCAGCAGTTTATCTGGCCCGATGGAGCAGTACTTC	CASSLSGPMEQYF
.	TRBD2	TRBV7-2	TRBJ2-1	TGTGCCAGCAGCTTGGGTAGCGGGGGGTACAATGAGCAGTTCTTC	CASSLGSGGYNEQFF
few	TRBD1	TRBV12-3/TRBV12-4	TRBJ2-7	TGTGCCAGCAGTTCAGGGGACAGGGAGGAGTACTTC	CASSSGDREEYF
.	TRBD2	TRBV29-1	TRBJ2-1	TGCAGCGAGACTAGCGGGGATGGTGAGCAGTTCTTC	CSETSGDGEQFF
.	TRBD1	TRBV5-4	TRBJ2-1	TGTGCCTACAGGGGCCTCGACAATGAGCAGTTCTTC	CAYRGLDNEQFF
.	TRBD1	TRBV6-2/TRBV6-3	TRBJ2-4	TGTGCCAGCAGTTACTCGTTCGGGACAGGGGAAGCCAAAAACATTCAGTACTTC	CASSYSFGTGEAKNIQYF
few	.	TRBV5-1	TRBJ2-7	TGCGCCAGCAGCTTTGATGGACGGCCCCTCGAGCAGTACTTC	CASSFDGRPLEQYF
once	TRBD2	TRBV20-1	TRBJ2-4	TGCAGTGCTAGGCCTAGCGGAAACATTCAGTACTTC	CSARPSGNIQYF
.	TRBD2	TRBV23-1	TRBJ2-7	TGCGCCAGCAGTCCAAGCGGGAGCTTGTCCTACGAGCAGTACTTC	CASSPSGSLSYEQYF
.	TRBD1	TRBV20-1	TRBJ2-2	TGCAGTGCTGAACCGGGACAGGGGGCGAACACCGGGGAGCTGTTTTTT	CSAEPGQGANTGELFF
many	.	TRBV30	TRBJ2-1	TGTGCCTGGAGCCGGGGCCAGCGCGGCAATGAGCAGTTCTTC	CAWSRGQRGNEQFF
few	.	TRBV20-1	TRBJ2-7	TGCAGTGCACGGACCCTACTCTACGAGCAGTACTTC	CSARTLLYEQYF
.	.	TRBV7-2	TRBJ2-7	TGTGCCAGCAGCTTAGCGGCGGCATCCTACGAGCAGTACTTC	CASSLAAASYEQYF
few	TRBD1	TRBV7-7	TRBJ2-7	TGTGCCAGCAGCCGGACAGGGGTAGGTGAGCAGTACTTC	CASSRTGVGEQYF
.	TRBD2	TRBV20-1	TRBJ2-1	TGCAGTCGGGCGGGAGTTTTGTCCAATGAGCAGTTCTTC	CSRAGVLSNEQFF
.	.	TRBV29-1	TRBJ2-3	TGCAGCGTTGGGGGGGTCTCCACAGATACGCTGTATTTT	CSVGGVSTDTLYF
few	.	TRBV4-2	TRBJ2-3	TGTGCCAGCAGCCATGTAACGGGAGATACGCAGTATTTT	CASSHVTGDTQYF
.	.	TRBV28	TRBJ1-1	TGTGCCAGCAGCTCCGGGCCCCTGAGCACTGAAGCTTTCTTT	CASSSGPLSTEAFF
few	TRBD2	TRBV20-1	TRBJ2-1	TGCAGTGCTAGAGATGGGGCGGGAGCCTACAATGAGCAGTTCTTC	CSARDGAGAYNEQFF
few	TRBD1	TRBV29-1	TRBJ2-5	TGCAGCGTTGAATGGGGACAGGGGGTCCAAGAGACCCAGTACTTC	CSVEWGQGVQETQYF
many	.	TRBV5-1	TRBJ2-7	TGCGCCAGCAGCTTGGCGCCCTGGGAGAGCTACGAGCAGTACTTC	CASSLAPWESYEQYF
few	.	TRBV29-1	TRBJ1-2	TGCAGCGTATCGGACGCCTCCAACTATGGCTACACCTTC	CSVSDASNYGYTF
.	.	TRBV7-9	TRBJ2-6	TGTGCCAGCAGCTTATCCCTAGGGGCTGGGGCCAACGTCCTGACTTTC	CASSLSLGAGANVLTF
few	TRBD2	TRBV20-1	TRBJ2-7	TGCAGTGCTAGGATGGGTCCCGGCCGGGGGGACTACGAGCAGTACTTC	CSARMGPGRGDYEQYF
.	TRBD2	TRBV12-3/TRBV12-4	TRBJ2-7	TGTGCCAGCAGTCCGGGACTAGCGGGAGCAGTAGGCGAGCAGTACTTC	CASSPGLAGAVGEQYF
few	.	TRBV12-3/TRBV12-4	TRBJ1-3	TGTGCCAGCAGCTTCCGGGAAGAGGTGGGAAACACCATATATTTT	CASSFREEVGNTIYF
.	TRBD1	TRBV5-1	TRBJ1-2	TGCGCCAGCAGCGCTGACAGGGGTGGCTACACCTTC	CASSADRGGYTF
.	.	TRBV29-1	TRBJ2-3	TGCAGCATCGACAGGTCCGCAAGTATATATTTT	CSIDRSASIYF
.	TRBD2	TRBV7-2	TRBJ2-3	TGTGCCAGCAGCTTCGGTCTTGCTAGCGGGAGTGGAGATACGCAGTATTTT	CASSFGLASGSGDTQYF
few	.	TRBV20-1	TRBJ2-3	TGCAGTGCTAGAAGGCTAGGCGCACATACGCAGTATTTT	CSARRLGAHTQYF
few	.	TRBV19	TRBJ1-2	TGTGCCAGTAGTCCCGGGACCGCATCAGTCTACACCTTC	CASSPGTASVYTF
few	.	TRBV7-2	TRBJ2-1	TGTGCCAGCACCACGGGGGATGAGCAGTTCTTC	CASTTGDEQFF
few	.	TRBV6-5	TRBJ2-7	TGTGCCAGCAGTTACGTGGGGGCTAGCCACGAGCAGTACTTC	CASSYVGASHEQYF
.	.	TRBV12-3/TRBV12-4	TRBJ2-2	TGTGCCAGCAGTATCGGGGACACCGGGGAGCTGTTTTTT	CASSIGDTGELFF